Listed below are T cell receptor beta chains from one sample, sequenced in a study of blood T cell repertoires in COVID-19. The data were produced by immunoSEQ multiplex PCR, yet TCRdb's version contains in-frame clones alone and is incomplete. The sample holds roughly 500,000 clones; roughly nine tenths are singletons and the top ten take roughly 0.84%. Material: peripheral blood. All receptors derive from a man aged 18 to 29 with COVID-19, enrolled during active disease. CDR3s include the opening cysteine and the closing phenylalanine or tryptophan. Each record gives: V gene, D gene, clone size, J gene, CDR3 DNA, CDR3 protein. A D gene is named only where the DNA matches it firmly. A row's size may be missing; if present it is once, few, many or a size class.

V: TRBV18; D: TRBD2; size: -; J: TRBJ2-3; DNA: TGTGCCAGCTCACCGCGGACTAGTGGAACAGATACGCAGTATTTT; CDR3: CASSPRTSGTDTQYF
V: TRBV2; D: -; size: -; J: TRBJ2-7; DNA: TGTGCCAGCAGTGAATCCCGGGGTTCCTACGAGCAGTACTTC; CDR3: CASSESRGSYEQYF
V: TRBV20-1; D: TRBD1; size: -; J: TRBJ2-7; DNA: TGCAGTGCTAGTCCCACCGGGACAGCTGCCTACGAGCAGTACTTC; CDR3: CSASPTGTAAYEQYF
V: TRBV10-2; D: TRBD1; size: -; J: TRBJ1-5; DNA: TGCGCCAGCAGTGGGGACAGTCTCGCTTCTAGCAATCAGCCCCAGCATTTT; CDR3: CASSGDSLASSNQPQHF
V: TRBV30; D: TRBD1; size: -; J: TRBJ1-2; DNA: TGTGCCTGGAGGGCCCCCTTTTCACAGGGGTTAAGTGGCTATGGCTACACCTTC; CDR3: CAWRAPFSQGLSGYGYTF
V: TRBV6-5; D: -; size: -; J: TRBJ1-1; DNA: TGTGCCCCTGGGAGGCGGTCGAACACTGAAGCTTTCTTT; CDR3: CAPGRRSNTEAFF
V: TRBV5-1; D: -; size: -; J: TRBJ2-3; DNA: TGCGCCAGCAGCTTGGAGGGGGACCCTACCACAGATACGCAGTATTTT; CDR3: CASSLEGDPTTDTQYF
V: TRBV15; D: -; size: few; J: TRBJ1-5; DNA: TGTGCCACCAGCAGAGAATACCAGTCTTATCAGCCCCAGCATTTT; CDR3: CATSREYQSYQPQHF
V: TRBV21-1; D: -; size: -; J: TRBJ2-2; DNA: TGTGCCAGCAGCAAAGCAAGCAGCCCGGGGACCGGGGAGCTGTTTTTT; CDR3: CASSKASSPGTGELFF
V: TRBV2; D: -; size: -; J: TRBJ1-4; DNA: TGTGCCAGCAGTGAACGGCCCGGGGGGGAAAAACTGTTTTTT; CDR3: CASSERPGGEKLFF
V: TRBV5-4; D: -; size: -; J: TRBJ2-5; DNA: TGTGCCAGCAGCTTGGAGGCTAGCGCAGAGACCCAGTACTTC; CDR3: CASSLEASAETQYF
V: TRBV12-3/TRBV12-4; D: -; size: -; J: TRBJ1-2; DNA: TGTGCCAGCAGTTTATCGGGGTGGGATGGCTACACCTTC; CDR3: CASSLSGWDGYTF
V: TRBV6-5; D: -; size: -; J: TRBJ1-1; DNA: TGTGCCAGCAGTTACGCGGCGGTCGCTGAAGCTTTCTTT; CDR3: CASSYAAVAEAFF
V: TRBV5-1; D: -; size: -; J: TRBJ1-1; DNA: TGCGCCAGCAGCTTGGCCCCGGGGTCTGAAGCTTTCTTT; CDR3: CASSLAPGSEAFF
V: TRBV20-1; D: -; size: -; J: TRBJ2-1; DNA: TGCAGTGCTGAGGGTCGGCATGAGCAGTTCTTC; CDR3: CSAEGRHEQFF
V: TRBV10-3; D: TRBD2; size: -; J: TRBJ2-7; DNA: TGTGCCATCAGTGAGTACTCTCTAGCGGGAGGCGAGCAGTACTTC; CDR3: CAISEYSLAGGEQYF
V: TRBV19; D: -; size: -; J: TRBJ1-2; DNA: TGTGCCAGTAGTAACAGAGGACACCGACTAGGCGCTGGCTACACCTTC; CDR3: CASSNRGHRLGAGYTF
V: TRBV7-9; D: TRBD1; size: -; J: TRBJ1-1; DNA: TGTGCCAGCAGTAACAGGACAGGGCTGAACACTGAAGCTTTCTTT; CDR3: CASSNRTGLNTEAFF
V: TRBV5-1; D: TRBD2; size: -; J: TRBJ2-7; DNA: TGCGCCAGCAGCTTGGGTGCTAGCGGGGGGTTCTACGAGCAGTACTTC; CDR3: CASSLGASGGFYEQYF
V: TRBV7-8; D: TRBD1; size: -; J: TRBJ2-7; DNA: TGTGCCAGCAGCCCGGACAGGGGGAGCTACGAGCAGTACTTC; CDR3: CASSPDRGSYEQYF
V: TRBV28; D: TRBD1; size: -; J: TRBJ2-3; DNA: TGTGCCAGCAATATACAGGGGGCAGATACGCAGTATTTT; CDR3: CASNIQGADTQYF
V: TRBV11-2; D: TRBD2; size: -; J: TRBJ2-3; DNA: TGTGCCAGCAGCTTAATTAGCGGGGGAAGCACAGATACGCAGTATTTT; CDR3: CASSLISGGSTDTQYF